The sequence of this T cell receptor (beta chain) was determined in a study of T-cell memory formation after mild COVID-19. TCRdb re-called the 5' RACE reads through MiXCR, storing one row per CDR3 protein. This sample yields about 410,000 distinct CDR3 sequences, of which about 25% are seen a single time; 10% to 15% belongs to the top ten. The sequence was obtained from an adult woman who had mild COVID-19 (a few samples of this study predate the infection). Cell type and time point are not known. Sequencing was done on a sample of PBMCs or a T cell subset sorted from them (not recorded which).

CDR3 sequence (DNA): TGTGCCTGGACAGGCCAGAGCTACGAGCAGTACTTC. Amino acids: CAWTGQSYEQYF. The chain is built from TRBV30 and TRBJ2-7; D gene unclear. Trimming pared 4 bases from V and 3 bases from J, leaving 10 bases between. Germline CDR1 is GTSNPN and CDR2 is SVGIG (reference sequence). CDR3 size: 12 residues.